This T cell receptor beta chain was profiled in a study of Graves' ophthalmopathy and Graves' hyperthyroidism. The CDR3 is made up of 14 amino acids. V lost 4 bases, J lost 5 bases, and 3 bases stayed unmatched. Per germline, CDR1 LGHNA and CDR2 YNFKEQ. As to this clonotype: Here the CDR3 omits its conserved ending phenylalanine or tryptophan, so a read error is the likely source.

Hyperthyroidism is called stable when no ophthalmopathy develops within 18 months of follow-up. For repertoire sequencing, the TCR beta CDR3 regions were amplified from RNA transcripts. The first-round RT-PCR employed HTBI primers together with the Qiagen OneStep RT-PCR kit. A multiplex PCR was then performed as the second round. TCRdb called the multiplex PCR reads again in MiXCR, with one record for every CDR3 protein. Of hundreds of thousands of distinct CDR3 sequences in the sample, about 24% were seen once. The receptor's source is a woman between 18 and 30 years old with stable Graves' hyperthyroidism. Some clones in this sample may be carry-over from other donors' samples. The chain is built from TRBV4-2 and TRBJ1-5; TRBD1 agrees at 9 bases. Source material: peripheral blood. As DNA, the CDR3 is TGTGCCAGCAGCCCTACAGGGGGCGATCAGCCCCAGCATGTT. It codes for CASSPTGGDQPQHV.